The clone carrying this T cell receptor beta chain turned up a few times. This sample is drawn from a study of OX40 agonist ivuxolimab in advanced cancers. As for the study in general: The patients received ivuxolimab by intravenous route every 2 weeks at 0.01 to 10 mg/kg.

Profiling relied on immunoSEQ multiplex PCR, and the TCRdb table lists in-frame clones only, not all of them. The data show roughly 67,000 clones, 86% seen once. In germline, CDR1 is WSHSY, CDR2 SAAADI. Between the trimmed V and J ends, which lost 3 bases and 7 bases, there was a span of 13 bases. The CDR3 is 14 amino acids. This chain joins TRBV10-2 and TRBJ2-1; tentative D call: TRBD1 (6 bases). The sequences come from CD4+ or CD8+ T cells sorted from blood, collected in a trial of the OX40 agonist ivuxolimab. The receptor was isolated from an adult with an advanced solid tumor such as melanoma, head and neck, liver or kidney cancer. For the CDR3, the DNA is TGCGCCAGCAGTGACCGTGGGGGCCAAAATGAGCAGTTCTTC. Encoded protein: CASSDRGGQNEQFF.